One TCR beta chain is described in this entry. These data come from a study of blood T cell repertoires in COVID-19. The repertoire was sequenced with immunoSEQ multiplex PCR; TCRdb's copy has only in-frame clones and lacks some. Of about 270,000 clones listed, 80% to 90% are singletons. The CDR3 contains 14 residues. This sequence originates from a man older than 75 with acute or convalescent COVID-19. The chain carries TRBV21-1 and TRBJ1-2; the table gives TRBD1 as D, unverified against the DNA. TRBV21-1 has pseudogene status. The sample taken for sequencing was peripheral blood. The DNA for the CDR3 is TGTGCCAGCAGCAAATCCCAGGCTAACTATGGCTACACCTTC. This gives the protein CASSKSQANYGYTF.